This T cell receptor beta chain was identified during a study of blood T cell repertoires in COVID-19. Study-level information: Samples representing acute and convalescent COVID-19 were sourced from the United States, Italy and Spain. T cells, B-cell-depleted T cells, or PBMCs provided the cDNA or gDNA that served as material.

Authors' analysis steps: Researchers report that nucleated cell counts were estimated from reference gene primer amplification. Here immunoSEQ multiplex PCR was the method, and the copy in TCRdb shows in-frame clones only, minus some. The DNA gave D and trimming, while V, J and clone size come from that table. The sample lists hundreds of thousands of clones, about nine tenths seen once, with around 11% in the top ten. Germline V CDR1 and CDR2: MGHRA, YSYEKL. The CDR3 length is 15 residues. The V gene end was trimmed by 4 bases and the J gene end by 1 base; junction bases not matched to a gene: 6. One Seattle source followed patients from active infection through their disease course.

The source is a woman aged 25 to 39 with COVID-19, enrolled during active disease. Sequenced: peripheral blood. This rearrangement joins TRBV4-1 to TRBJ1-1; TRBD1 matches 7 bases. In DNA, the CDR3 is TGCGCCAGCAGCCTCAGGGACAGAAAGAACACTGAAGCTTTCTTT. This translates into CASSLRDRKNTEAFF.